The rows below give T cell receptor beta chains drawn from one sample of a study of CD8 T cells in Susac syndrome. TCRdb re-analysed the immunoSEQ multiplex PCR reads in MiXCR, keeping a single row per CDR3 protein. The sample contains a few hundred thousand distinct CDR3 sequences, roughly 94% of which appear only once. The sample comprised CD4+ T cells from PBMCs. Receptor source: a human donor with multiple sclerosis. The CDR3 runs from the conserved cysteine through the conserved F or W. A D gene is named only where the DNA matches it firmly. The size of a clone is reported for some rows only, either as once, few or many, or as a class for expanded clones.

size,V,D,J,CDR3,DNA
NA,TRBV29-1,NA,TRBJ2-5,CSVAVGSVGETQYF,TGCAGCGTGGCGGTGGGGTCAGTGGGAGAGACCCAGTACTTC
once,TRBV9,TRBD2,TRBJ2-3,CASSVATSGGTDTQYF,TGTGCCAGCAGCGTAGCGACTAGCGGGGGCACAGATACGCAGTATTTT
NA,TRBV7-9,NA,TRBJ1-2,CASSIRPEIYGYTF,TGTGCCAGCAGCATAAGACCAGAAATCTATGGCTACACCTTC
NA,TRBV12-3/TRBV12-4,NA,TRBJ1-1,CASRMTVNTEAFF,TGTGCCAGCAGGATGACGGTGAACACTGAAGCTTTCTTT
NA,TRBV6-5,NA,TRBJ2-7,CASSSGQRAYEQYF,TGTGCCAGCAGTTCCGGACAGCGGGCCTACGAGCAGTACTTC
NA,TRBV6-2/TRBV6-3,TRBD2,TRBJ2-7,CASSSRTSGLYEQYF,TGTGCCAGCAGTTCCCGGACTAGCGGACTCTACGAGCAGTACTTC
NA,TRBV4-3,TRBD2,TRBJ2-5,CASSQGLAGGPSGQETQYF,TGCGCCAGCAGCCAAGGACTAGCGGGAGGGCCCAGTGGCCAAGAGACCCAGTACTTC
NA,TRBV29-1,TRBD1,TRBJ2-3,CSTWRASWDRIPTGLPSTTDTQYF,TGCAGCACCTGGAGGGCTTCCTGGGACAGGATACCGACGGGGCTACCTTCGACCACAGATACGCAGTATTTT
NA,TRBV5-1,TRBD2,TRBJ2-5,CASLLGTSGAQETQYF,TGCGCCAGTCTTCTGGGGACTAGCGGGGCCCAAGAGACCCAGTACTTC
once,TRBV5-4,TRBD2,TRBJ2-1,CASTRGGAYNEQFF,TGTGCCAGCACCCGGGGGGGGGCCTACAATGAGCAGTTCTTC
NA,TRBV7-3,NA,TRBJ2-3,CASSLGLAPDTQYF,TGTGCCAGCAGCTTAGGGCTAGCCCCAGATACGCAGTATTTT
NA,TRBV4-2,NA,TRBJ1-5,CASSQVVGSNQPQHF,TGTGCCAGCAGCCAGGTCGTCGGTAGCAATCAGCCCCAGCATTTT
NA,TRBV7-2,TRBD2,TRBJ2-7,CASSLDSRRAGGRYEQYF,TGTGCCAGCAGCTTAGATTCTAGGAGGGCGGGAGGACGATACGAGCAGTACTTC
NA,TRBV19,NA,TRBJ1-5,CASSFTANQPQHF,TGTGCCAGTAGTTTTACAGCAAATCAGCCCCAGCATTTT
once,TRBV10-3,NA,TRBJ1-2,CAISDPGLNYGYTF,TGTGCCATCAGTGACCCGGGCCTAAACTATGGCTACACCTTC
NA,TRBV20-1,NA,TRBJ2-5,CSATALETQYF,TGCAGTGCTACCGCCCTGGAGACCCAGTACTTC
once,TRBV7-9,TRBD1,TRBJ1-6,CASSSGGGRGARNSPLHF,TGTGCCAGCAGCTCAGGGGGTGGTCGGGGGGCCCGGAATTCACCCCTCCACTTT
NA,TRBV13,NA,TRBJ1-5,CTSSLKRQPQHF,TGTACCAGCAGCCTAAAACGGCAGCCCCAGCATTTT
NA,TRBV6-2/TRBV6-3,TRBD2,TRBJ2-3,CASTRAGGTDTQYF,TGTGCCAGCACCCGGGCGGGAGGCACAGATACGCAGTATTTT
NA,TRBV10-3,NA,TRBJ2-3,CAISDRGGSTDTQYF,TGTGCCATCAGTGATAGGGGGGGTTCCACAGATACGCAGTATTTT
NA,TRBV2,TRBD1,TRBJ2-2,CASSGQGVGELFF,TGTGCCAGCAGCGGACAGGGAGTCGGGGAGCTGTTTTTT
NA,TRBV20-1,TRBD2,TRBJ2-3,CSATSATDTQYF,TGCAGTGCGACTAGCGCCACAGATACGCAGTATTTT
NA,TRBV5-1,NA,TRBJ1-4,CASSRRGGDEKLFF,TGCGCCAGCAGCCGCCGGGGCGGGGATGAAAAACTGTTTTTT
NA,TRBV21-1,NA,TRBJ1-5,CASRSQTGAVGKQPQHF,TGTGCCAGCAGGTCTCAGACCGGGGCAGTCGGAAAGCAGCCCCAGCATTTT
NA,TRBV2,NA,TRBJ1-5,CASSENLPRQPQHF,TGTGCCAGCAGTGAAAATCTTCCACGTCAGCCCCAGCATTTT
NA,TRBV30,NA,TRBJ2-3,CAWKVPTDTQYF,TGTGCCTGGAAGGTCCCCACAGATACGCAGTATTTT
NA,TRBV24-1,TRBD1,TRBJ1-2,CATSDASTGDEDGYTF,TGTGCCACCAGTGATGCCAGCACAGGGGACGAGGATGGCTACACCTTC
NA,TRBV29-1,TRBD1,TRBJ2-3,CSVTPRGRTDTQYF,TGCAGCGTTACCCCGAGGGGGCGCACAGATACGCAGTATTTT
NA,TRBV12-3/TRBV12-4,TRBD1,TRBJ2-5,CASSPRTGRPRETQYF,TGTGCCAGCAGTCCTAGGACAGGGAGGCCCAGGGAGACCCAGTACTTC
NA,TRBV15,NA,TRBJ1-2,CATSNRPTYGYTF,TGTGCCACCAGCAACAGACCTACCTATGGCTACACCTTC
NA,TRBV19,NA,TRBJ1-1,CASSTIQGYTEAFF,TGTGCCAGTAGTACTATACAGGGCTACACTGAAGCTTTCTTT
NA,TRBV4-1,NA,TRBJ2-2,CASSQVDLVSYSGELFF,TGCGCCAGCAGCCAAGTAGATTTGGTCAGTTACTCCGGGGAGCTGTTTTTT
NA,TRBV19,NA,TRBJ2-2,CASSPLGTGELFF,TGTGCCAGTAGCCCCTTGGGCACCGGGGAGCTGTTTTTT
NA,TRBV7-2,NA,TRBJ1-2,CASSFSPTLVNGYTF,TGTGCCAGCAGCTTTAGCCCAACGTTGGTCAATGGCTACACCTTC
NA,TRBV20-1,NA,TRBJ1-6,CSARDWSTSSYNSPLHF,TGCAGTGCTAGAGATTGGAGTACTAGCTCCTATAATTCACCCCTCCACTTT
NA,TRBV14,NA,TRBJ2-7,CASSVSRSYEQYF,TGTGCCAGCAGCGTCTCGCGCTCCTACGAGCAGTACTTC
NA,TRBV7-9,NA,TRBJ2-5,CASSQSRTRRETQYF,TGTGCCAGCAGCCAAAGCCGCACTAGGCGGGAGACCCAGTACTTC
NA,TRBV7-9,NA,TRBJ2-1,CASSRAEVYNEQFF,TGTGCCAGCAGCCGAGCCGAGGTCTACAATGAGCAGTTCTTC
NA,TRBV7-2,NA,TRBJ2-7,CASSSPGTATYEQYF,TGTGCCAGCAGCTCCCCCGGGACCGCTACCTACGAGCAGTACTTC
few,TRBV7-2,NA,TRBJ1-6,CASSLDGYNSPLHF,TGTGCCAGCAGCTTAGATGGTTATAATTCACCCCTCCACTTT
NA,TRBV2,NA,TRBJ1-6,CASGTQNNSPLHF,TGTGCCAGCGGGACGCAAAATAATTCACCCCTCCACTTT
NA,TRBV5-4,TRBD2,TRBJ2-3,CASSFSGRTSTDTQYF,TGTGCCAGCAGCTTTAGCGGGAGAACTAGCACAGATACGCAGTATTTT
NA,TRBV6-2/TRBV6-3,NA,TRBJ2-5,CASTEGGLQETQYF,TGTGCCAGCACCGAAGGGGGACTTCAAGAGACCCAGTACTTC
NA,TRBV5-1,NA,TRBJ2-1,CASSLAVNEQFF,TGCGCCAGCAGCTTGGCGGTCAATGAGCAGTTCTTC
NA,TRBV10-3,TRBD2,TRBJ2-1,CAISEEASGSYNEQFF,TGTGCCATCAGTGAAGAGGCTAGCGGGAGTTACAATGAGCAGTTCTTC
NA,TRBV7-9,TRBD2,TRBJ2-1,CASSLVRLAGGSSYNEQFF,TGTGCCAGCAGCTTAGTTCGACTAGCGGGGGGTAGCTCCTACAATGAGCAGTTCTTC